Described below is a single T cell receptor (beta chain) sequence and its context. V lost 0 bases and J 3 bases, leaving 9 bases between the germline ends. The CDR3 is 14 residues long. Germline V gene data show CDR1 as MNHEY and CDR2 as SMNVEV (reference sequence). This sample was taken from a study of blood T cells in healthy people across ages. Aged about 6 to 100, donors were systemically healthy Caucasians from Russia. Then a second PCR, running about 6 to 12 cycles, was carried out with a sample-barcoded 5' primer and a J-beta primer mix. TCRdb re-called the 5' RACE reads through MiXCR, storing one row per CDR3 protein. The sample has some 1.5 million distinct CDR3 sequences; approximately 42% are singletons.

The material sequenced was blood. This sequence joins TRBV27 and TRBJ2-7, with D possibly matching TRBD2 (5 bases). This TCR came from a woman between 18 and 30 years old in good health. The CDR3 DNA reads as TGTGCCAGCAGTTTATCAGCGGAGGTCTACGAGCAGTACTTC. Translation gives CASSLSAEVYEQYF.